The 11 T cell receptor beta chains reported below all come from one sample, sequenced in a study of CD8+CD57+ T cells in acquired aplastic anemia. Investigators profiled TCR beta VDJ and CDR3 from genomic DNA template. TCRdb reanalysed the reads using MiXCR and keeps one entry per CDR3 protein. Among some 170,000 distinct CDR3 sequences, around 45% were seen once, and the ten largest hold 0.85% to 1.3%. The material sequenced was sorted CD4+, CD8+, or CD8+CD57+ T cells (not recorded which) from PBMCs. These receptors were taken from a human donor in good health.

This clonotype was recorded at least ten times. The gene calls are TRBV9 and TRBJ1-6, with 9 nucleotides matching TRBD1. V shed 4 bases, J shed 8 bases, and the junction held 19 bases outside the gene matches. From germline, CDR1 is SGDLS and CDR2 YYNGEE. The CDR3 length is 19 residues. Here the CDR3 reads CASSPVGTGTGLVHSPLHF. The DNA of the CDR3 is TGTGCCAGCAGCCCAGTTGGAACCGGGACAGGGCTTGTTCATTCACCCCTCCACTTT. The full variable domain, its missing parts supplied by reference TRBV9 and TRBJ1-6, is DSGVTQTPKHLITATGQRVTLRCSPRSGDLSVYWYQQSLDQGLQFLIQYYNGEERAKGNILERFSAQQFPDLHSELNLSSLELGDSALYFCASSPVGTGTGLVHSPLHFGNGTRLTVT.

Only a few counts were recorded for this clonotype. This chain links TRBV7-2 with TRBJ1-1; D call uncertain. CDR1 SGHTA and CDR2 FQGNSA come from the germline V gene. V was shortened by 2 bases and J by 1 base, with 11 bases between the two germline ends. CDR3 size: 15 residues. The CDR3 DNA reads as TGTGCCAGCAGCTTAAGAGCGGTCCAGAACACTGAAGCTTTCTTT. Translating gives CASSLRAVQNTEAFF.

This clonotype has a handful of counts. The chain uses TRBV24-1 and TRBJ2-1; D is tentatively TRBD1 or TRBD2 (6 bases each). There are 17 residues in the CDR3. In germline, CDR1 is KGHDR, CDR2 SFDVKD. V shed 6 bases and J shed 0 bases, with 17 bases lying between them. CDR3 loop: CATSTSRGQSSYNEQFF. CDR3 in DNA: TGTGCCACCAGTACTAGCAGGGGACAAAGCTCCTACAATGAGCAGTTCTTC.

The chain carries TRBV7-9 and TRBJ2-3; D is unclear. The CDR3 covers 14 residues. From germline, CDR1 is SEHNR and CDR2 FQNEAQ (reference sequence). The germline V and J ends were trimmed by 3 bases and 2 bases, with 9 bases remaining between them. The chain's CDR3 is CASSFRVDTDTQYF. The DNA for the CDR3 is TGTGCCAGCAGCTTTCGAGTCGACACAGATACGCAGTATTTT.

This clonotype was seen at least ten times. CDR3 nucleotides: TGTGCCAGCAGCGGCGGGACTACTAGTGGTTCACCCCTCCACTTT. Translation: CASSGGTTSGSPLHF. The chain recombines TRBV6-1 with TRBJ1-6; D perhaps matches TRBD1 (5 bases). CDR1 and CDR2 (germline): MNHNS, SASEGT. The CDR3 extends over 15 amino acids. V shed 6 bases and J shed 9 bases, with 18 bases lying between them.

The chain links TRBV9 to TRBJ2-1; 12 bases agree with TRBD2. CDR3 length equals 14 residues. J was trimmed by 9 bases and V by 1 base; bases with no gene match: 2. From germline, CDR1 is SGDLS and CDR2 YYNGEE. The CDR3 sequence: CASSVLAGGLEQFF. The DNA for the CDR3 is TGTGCCAGCAGCGTACTAGCGGGGGGGCTTGAGCAGTTCTTC.

This clonotype occurred many times. The chain joins TRBV5-1 to TRBJ2-3; no clear D gene. The germline CDR1 and CDR2 sequences are SGHRS and YFSETQ. V was cut by 6 bases and J by 0 bases, with 11 bases left in between. The CDR3 consists of 14 residues. CDR3 protein: CASNPMGSTDTQYF. CDR3 nucleotides: TGCGCCAGCAATCCAATGGGTAGCACAGATACGCAGTATTTT.

This clonotype was counted ten times or more. The chain has TRBV4-3 and TRBJ1-2; the D is unclear. The germline V and J ends were trimmed by 0 bases and 3 bases, with 14 bases remaining between them. The length of the CDR3 is 16 residues. Germline V gene data show CDR1 as LGHNA and CDR2 as YSLEER. CDR3 in DNA: TGCGCCAGCAGCCAAGATTTGGCAGGCGGCTACTATGGCTACACCTTC. Protein product: CASSQDLAGGYYGYTF.

This sequence joins TRBV10-3 and TRBJ2-1; D is unclear. Germline-derived CDR1 and CDR2 are ENHRY and SYGVKD. CDR3 size: 15 residues. Trimming shortened V by 3 bases and J by 10 bases, and 19 bases separated the two germline ends. Here the CDR3 reads CAISDLTTSGREQFF. Here the CDR3 DNA reads TGTGCCATCAGTGATCTCACGACGTCCGGGCGGGAGCAGTTCTTC.

Points on this clonotype: Possible read error: a much larger clone is one base away. The V call is TRBV28, the J call TRBJ1-6, with D tentatively TRBD1 (5 bases). The CDR3 runs to 15 residues. CDR1 and CDR2 (germline): MDHEN, SYDVKM. The V end lost 5 bases, the J end lost 9 bases, and 17 bases lay between the germline ends. In nucleotides, the CDR3 is TGTGCCAGCAGTCAATCAGGCAGGGAGGCTTCACCCCTCCACTTT. It specifies CASSQSGREASPLHF.

The chain recombines TRBV10-3 with TRBJ2-5; 10 nucleotides line up with TRBD1. V lost 0 bases and J lost 5; bases outside the gene matches: 6. Germline V gives CDR1 ENHRY, CDR2 SYGVKD. The CDR3 has 16 amino acids. CDR3 region: CAISESGQGIWETQYF. CDR3 sequence (DNA): TGTGCCATCAGTGAGTCGGGACAGGGGATCTGGGAGACCCAGTACTTC.